This T cell receptor beta chain was found in a study of blood T cell repertoires in COVID-19 (dated by TCRdb to the early 2020s). About the investigation overall: Samples from collaborators originated in the United States, Italy and Spain and spanned both the acute and convalescent phases of COVID-19. The material from the prospective study consisted of cDNA or gDNA derived from T cells, B-cell-depleted T cells, or PBMCs. Subjects who had been exposed to COVID-19, were actively infected with it, or had recovered from it provided the deeply sampled blood TCRbeta repertoires that made up the dataset. A freely available public database, intended as a resource for researchers studying the immune response to SARS-CoV-2, is where the repertoires were released. Samples were obtained from the ongoing ImmuneRACE study (first 160 participants) and from 1,000 to 1,500 subjects provided by 6 global collaborators. The sample metadata nearly always contained a de-identified subject ID, COVID-19 status, age in years and sex. HLA class I and class II types, where available, came from metadata supplied by the sample provider rather than from assay-based typing.

TCRbeta CDR3 regions were amplified from genomic DNA by means of the immunoSEQ Assay, a bias-controlled multiplex PCR. In the authors' own workflow: The number of nucleated cells in each sample was estimated by amplification of reference gene primers within the assay. Sequence reads were collapsed and filtered to measure the absolute abundance of every unique TCRbeta CDR3 rearrangement. For each sample, productive Simpson clonality was calculated as the square root of Simpson's diversity index across productive rearrangements. The immuneACCESS repertoire file appears here via TCRdb, limited to in-frame rearrangements. These files lack a portion of the clones; in checked studies, under half of the deficit traces to unresolved V genes, and the cause of the others is not known. That table supplies the V and J calls and clone size; D and trimming were determined from the DNA. In all, the sample holds about 150,000 clones, and roughly 87% of those were seen once. In total, the top ten clones hold over 0.75% of the sample.

Collaborating institutions collected whole blood in K2EDTA tubes following their own protocols. Collaborator samples were shipped for TCRbeta analysis as frozen whole blood, isolated PBMCs, or DNA extracted from either sample type. CDR1 and CDR2, looked up from the germline V gene, are SGHDT and YYEEEE. Between the V and J ends, shortened by 4 bases and 0 bases respectively, the junction contains 18 bases. The CDR3 covers 17 residues, taking in both the cysteine and the phenylalanine. The CDR3 DNA has 51 bases and is translated from base 1. On this clone: Its specific antigen is unknown. No base qualities exist here, and no much larger clone lies one base off it.

Results and caveats for the whole study, not just this receptor: The quantity of clinical and demographic metadata differed by source and by participant and was supplied without curation.

The clonotype comes from a woman aged 50 to 60 with acute or convalescent COVID-19. Recombination joined TRBV5-6 with TRBJ2-3; the D gene is perhaps TRBD2, from 5 matching bases. Sequenced input: peripheral blood. Here the CDR3 is given as CASSPSREAKSTDTQYF. The sequence in DNA is TGTGCCAGCAGCCCCTCCCGGGAAGCGAAAAGCACAGATACGCAGTATTTT.